A selection of T cell receptor beta chains follows, all from one sample in a study of blood T cell repertoires in COVID-19. The table came from immunoSEQ multiplex PCR; TCRdb's copy has only in-frame clones and leaves some out. The repertoire holds about 45,000 clones, with 80% to 90% as singletons. The sequenced sample consisted of peripheral blood. Receptor source: a human donor in a cohort sampled during active COVID-19. The CDR3 runs from the conserved cysteine through the conserved F or W. D genes are given only for firm matches. The listing skips clone size in some rows; elsewhere it reads once, few, many or a size class.

>TRBV7-2|.|TRBJ1-1|TRBD1|16
CASSPGQGAQRTEAFF
TGTGCCAGCAGCCCTGGACAGGGGGCGCAAAGGACTGAAGCTTTCTTT
>TRBV7-2|.|TRBJ2-2|.|13
CASSLLLFGELFF
TGTGCCAGCAGCTTACTTCTTTTCGGGGAGCTGTTTTTT
>TRBV5-4|.|TRBJ2-7|.|11
CASSLERIQYF
TGTGCCAGCAGCCTAGAACGTATACAGTACTTC
>TRBV6-4|.|TRBJ2-3|TRBD2|14
CASSEAGGTDTQYF
TGTGCCAGCAGTGAAGCGGGGGGCACAGATACGCAGTATTTT
>TRBV27|.|TRBJ1-3|TRBD1|15
CASSFGQGAGNTIYF
TGTGCCAGCAGTTTCGGACAGGGTGCCGGAAACACCATATATTTT
>TRBV18|.|TRBJ1-6|TRBD1|15
CASSQPGQGNSPLHF
TGTGCCAGCTCTCAACCGGGACAGGGGAATTCACCCCTCCACTTT
>TRBV3-1/TRBV3-2|.|TRBJ2-1|.|13
CASSQEATGEQFF
TGTGCCAGCAGCCAAGAGGCGACAGGTGAGCAGTTCTTC
>TRBV9|.|TRBJ2-3|.|16
CASSPLEYRGTDTQYF
TGTGCCAGCAGCCCCCTCGAGTACCGGGGCACAGATACGCAGTATTTT
>TRBV14|few|TRBJ1-2|.|14
CASSQVTGSYGYTF
TGTGCCAGCAGCCAAGTTACGGGAAGCTATGGCTACACCTTC
>TRBV6-4|.|TRBJ1-1|.|16
CASRKEGILGLTEAFF
TGTGCCAGCAGAAAAGAGGGCATTTTAGGTCTAACTGAAGCTTTCTTT
>TRBV9|.|TRBJ2-1|.|15
CASSVGQSSYNEQFF
TGTGCCAGCAGCGTAGGACAGAGCTCCTACAATGAGCAGTTCTTC
>TRBV7-8|.|TRBJ2-3|.|15
CASSLVGSNTDTQYF
TGTGCCAGCAGCTTAGTCGGGAGCAACACAGATACGCAGTATTTT
>TRBV2|.|TRBJ2-1|.|13
CASSEYSYNEQFF
TGTGCCAGCAGTGAGTACAGTTACAATGAGCAGTTCTTC
>TRBV19|once|TRBJ1-1|TRBD1|13
CASRGTGWTEAFF
TGTGCCAGTAGGGGGACAGGGTGGACTGAAGCTTTCTTT
>TRBV3-1/TRBV3-2|once|TRBJ1-1|.|11
CASRGGTEAFF
TGTGCCAGCAGGGGGGGGACTGAAGCTTTCTTT
>TRBV18|.|TRBJ1-4|.|14
CASSRDGQNEKLFF
TGTGCCAGCTCAAGGGACGGACAGAATGAAAAACTGTTTTTT
>TRBV5-4|.|TRBJ2-1|TRBD2|14
CASRRTSGDNEQFF
TGTGCCAGCAGGAGGACTAGCGGGGACAATGAGCAGTTCTTC
>TRBV28|.|TRBJ1-4|TRBD1|16
CASHTGTGGFNEKLFF
TGTGCCAGCCATACCGGGACAGGGGGCTTTAATGAAAAACTGTTTTTT
>TRBV4-3|.|TRBJ2-1|.|13
CASSQGQGDEQFF
TGCGCCAGCAGCCAAGGCCAGGGCGATGAGCAGTTCTTC
>TRBV3-1/TRBV3-2|once|TRBJ2-2|.|14
CASSPKSGVGELFF
TGTGCCAGCAGTCCTAAATCGGGGGTCGGGGAGCTGTTTTTT
>TRBV16|.|TRBJ1-2|.|14
CASSPQGGNYGYTF
TGTGCCAGCAGCCCCCAGGGAGGGAACTATGGCTACACCTTC
>TRBV18|once|TRBJ1-1|TRBD1|15
CASSPGPGQYTEAFF
TGTGCCAGCTCACCAGGACCGGGACAGTACACTGAAGCTTTCTTT
>TRBV5-1|once|TRBJ2-2|.|12
CASIYDTGELFF
TGCGCCAGCATCTATGACACCGGGGAGCTGTTTTTT